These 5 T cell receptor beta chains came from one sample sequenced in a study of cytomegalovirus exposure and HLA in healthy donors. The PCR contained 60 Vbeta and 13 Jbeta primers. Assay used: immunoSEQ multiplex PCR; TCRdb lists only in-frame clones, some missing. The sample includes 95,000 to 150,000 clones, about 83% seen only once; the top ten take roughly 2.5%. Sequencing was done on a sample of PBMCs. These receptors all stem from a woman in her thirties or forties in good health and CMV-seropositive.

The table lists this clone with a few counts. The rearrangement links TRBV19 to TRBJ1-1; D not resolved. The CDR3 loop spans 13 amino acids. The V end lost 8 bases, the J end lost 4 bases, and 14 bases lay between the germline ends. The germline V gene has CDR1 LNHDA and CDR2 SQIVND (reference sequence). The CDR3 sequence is CASCSRRGTEAFF. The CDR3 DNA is TGTGCCAGTTGCTCTCGTCGGGGCACTGAAGCTTTCTTT.

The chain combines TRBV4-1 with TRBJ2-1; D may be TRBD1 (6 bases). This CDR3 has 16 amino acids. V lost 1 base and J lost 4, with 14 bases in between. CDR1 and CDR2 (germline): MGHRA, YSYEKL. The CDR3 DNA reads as TGCGCCAGCAGCCAAGGCCCCCTAGGGGGATACAATGAGCAGTTCTTC. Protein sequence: CASSQGPLGGYNEQFF.

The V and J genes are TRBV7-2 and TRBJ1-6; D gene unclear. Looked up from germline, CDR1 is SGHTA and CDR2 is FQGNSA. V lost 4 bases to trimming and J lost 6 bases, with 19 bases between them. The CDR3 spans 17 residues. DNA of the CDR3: TGTGCCAGCAGCTGGGGTCCGGTGACGGGGTTTAATTCACCCCTCCACTTT. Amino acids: CASSWGPVTGFNSPLHF.

The CDR3 coding sequence is TGTGCCAGCAGTCAGGGGACCGAGCAGTACTTC. Translation gives CASSQGTEQYF. The chain employs TRBV6-5 and TRBJ2-7, with D possibly TRBD1 on 6 matching bases. CDR1 MNHEY and CDR2 SVGAGI come from the germline V gene. The CDR3 has 11 amino acids. Deletions cut 5 bases from V and 6 bases from J, with 8 bases between.

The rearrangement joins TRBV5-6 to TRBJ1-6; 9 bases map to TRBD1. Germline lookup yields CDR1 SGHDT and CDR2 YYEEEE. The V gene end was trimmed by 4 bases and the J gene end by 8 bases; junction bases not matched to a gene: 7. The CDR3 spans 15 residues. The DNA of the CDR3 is TGTGCCAGCAGCAGCGGGACAGGGTGGGATTCACCCCTCCACTTT. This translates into CASSSGTGWDSPLHF.